This T cell receptor beta chain was captured in a study of human T cells and chemical hapten exposure. Study at large: TCR yields per sample varied mostly from small pooled library volume differences.

Findings of the study overall: Counts of TCRs above 1 in 1000 frequency stayed unchanged with DPC sensitization.

Each cDNA molecule in the library carried unique molecular identifiers. How the authors handled the data: There were a median of around 100,000 TCRs per sample, with a range from roughly 20,000 to 700,000. TCRdb passed the RACE reads through MiXCR, listing each CDR3 protein once. Here the V and J calls rest on TCRdb's processing, not on the authors' analysis. The sample gives about 130,000 distinct CDR3 sequences, approximately 9% of which show up once; roughly 1.8% is in the top ten. V dropped 4 bases and J dropped 7; count of bases not matched to a gene: 4. Looked up from germline, CDR1 is LNHDA and CDR2 is SQIVND (reference sequence). This CDR3 has 14 amino acids. This sample's time point: healthy volunteer bleed at 2 weeks. Researchers extracted total RNA from unfractionated whole blood. This clonotype was counted many times. As yet, its antigen is unknown.

The TCR originated in a male donor in good health. Some clones in this sample may be carry-over from other donors' samples. Source material: whole blood. J is TRBJ1-6 and V is TRBV19; 7 positions agree with TRBD1. CDR3 nucleotide sequence: TGTGCCAGTAGTACGACAGGGAGAAATTCACCCCTCCACTTT. Translating it yields CASSTTGRNSPLHF.